Following are 5 T cell receptor beta chains from one sample sequenced in a study of Ad26.COV2.S vaccination and SARS-CoV-2 variants. Treatment specified: around 19 received Ad26.COV2.S at low or high dose, single or two shots; several received placebo; per-sample allocation not given. The samples were gathered on day 63 after the first injection of vaccine or placebo. This table comes from immunoSEQ multiplex PCR, and its TCRdb copy is limited to in-frame clones, with some not included. The sample lists hundreds of thousands of clones, 85% seen once, with roughly 3.3% in the top ten. Sequenced material: peripheral blood, taken in a trial of Ad26.COV2.S vaccine versus placebo. The receptors were sampled from a person aged 18-65 years who received the Ad26.COV2.S COVID-19 vaccine or a placebo.

CDR3 loop: CASSYQSRETQYF. CDR3 in DNA: TGTGCCAGTAGTTACCAGTCACGGGAGACCCAGTACTTC. The chain couples TRBV19 to TRBJ2-5; D remains unclear. Per germline, CDR1 LNHDA and CDR2 SQIVND (reference sequence). V gave up 5 bases and J gave up 5 bases, with 12 bases separating them. The CDR3 has 13 residues.

The chain employs TRBV19 and TRBJ1-5, with 10 bases aligning to TRBD1. This CDR3 has 19 amino acids. The trim removed 8 bases at V and 0 bases at J, leaving 16 bases unmatched. Germline CDR1 LNHDA, CDR2 SQIVND (reference sequence). The CDR3 DNA sequence: TGTGCCAGTCGGAGGGTTGGGACAGGGGCTTACTATAGCAATCAGCCCCAGCATTTT. Translation: CASRRVGTGAYYSNQPQHF.

The chain links TRBV6-5 to TRBJ2-3; maybe TRBD1 (6 bases). CDR1 and CDR2 from the germline V gene are MNHEY and SVGAGI. The CDR3 contains 14 residues. The ends were cut back, 6 bases at V and 6 bases at J, with 16 bases in the middle. In DNA, the CDR3 is TGTGCCAGCAGGGCCCTGGGGGCATGGGATACGCAGTATTTT. Protein: CASRALGAWDTQYF.

This clone has a count of ten or more. This chain links TRBV29-1 with TRBJ2-7; 11 positions match TRBD2. The CDR3 length is 15 residues. V gave up 4 bases and J gave up 5 bases; unmatched junction bases: 10. Germline V lookup: CDR1 SQVTM, CDR2 ANQGSEA. The CDR3 DNA is TGCAGCGTTGGACTAGCGGGGCCCGGGGCTAACGAGCAGTACTTC. The encoded protein is CSVGLAGPGANEQYF.

In this sample, this clone turned up once. The chain links TRBV2 to TRBJ2-7, with D uncertain. Trimming cost V 2 bases and J 5 bases, with 4 bases left between them. Germline CDR1 SNHLY, CDR2 FYNNEI. The CDR3 spans 11 residues. CDR3 nucleotide sequence: TGTGCCAGCAGTGAATTCCACGAGCAGTACTTC. It is translated as CASSEFHEQYF.